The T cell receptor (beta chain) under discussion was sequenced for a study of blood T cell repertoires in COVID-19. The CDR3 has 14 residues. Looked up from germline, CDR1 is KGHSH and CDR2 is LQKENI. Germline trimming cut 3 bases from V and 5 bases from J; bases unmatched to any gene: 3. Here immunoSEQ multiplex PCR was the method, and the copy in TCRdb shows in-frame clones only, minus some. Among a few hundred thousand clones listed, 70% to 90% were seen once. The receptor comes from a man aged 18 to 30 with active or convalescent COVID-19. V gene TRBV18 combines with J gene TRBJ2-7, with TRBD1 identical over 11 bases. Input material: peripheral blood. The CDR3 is CASSPGQGANEQYF. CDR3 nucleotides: TGTGCCAGCTCACCTGGACAGGGGGCCAACGAGCAGTACTTC.